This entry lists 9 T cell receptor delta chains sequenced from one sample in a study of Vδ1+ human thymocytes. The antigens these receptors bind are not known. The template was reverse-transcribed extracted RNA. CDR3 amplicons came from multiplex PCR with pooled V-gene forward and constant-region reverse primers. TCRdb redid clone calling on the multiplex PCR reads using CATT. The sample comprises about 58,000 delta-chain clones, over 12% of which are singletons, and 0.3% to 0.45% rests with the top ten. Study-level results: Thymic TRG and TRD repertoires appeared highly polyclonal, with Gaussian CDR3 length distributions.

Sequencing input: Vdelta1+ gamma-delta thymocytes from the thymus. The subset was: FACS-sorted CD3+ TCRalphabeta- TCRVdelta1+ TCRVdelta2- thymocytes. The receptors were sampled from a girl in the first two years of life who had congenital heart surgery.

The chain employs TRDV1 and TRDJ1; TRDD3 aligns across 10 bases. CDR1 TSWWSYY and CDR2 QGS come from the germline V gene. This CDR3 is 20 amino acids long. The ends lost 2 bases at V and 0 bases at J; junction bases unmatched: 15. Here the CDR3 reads CALGERRVVLGDPYTDKLIF. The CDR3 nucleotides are TGTGCTCTTGGGGAAAGGCGAGTGGTACTGGGGGATCCATACACCGATAAACTCATCTTT.

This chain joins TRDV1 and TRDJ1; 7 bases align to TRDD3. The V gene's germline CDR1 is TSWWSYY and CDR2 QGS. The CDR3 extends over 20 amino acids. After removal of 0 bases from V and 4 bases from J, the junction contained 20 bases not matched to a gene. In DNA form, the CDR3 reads TGTGCTCTTGGGGAACTACTCCACCCAAAAGGCTGGGGGTGCATCGATAAACTCATCTTT. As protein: CALGELLHPKGWGCIDKLIF.

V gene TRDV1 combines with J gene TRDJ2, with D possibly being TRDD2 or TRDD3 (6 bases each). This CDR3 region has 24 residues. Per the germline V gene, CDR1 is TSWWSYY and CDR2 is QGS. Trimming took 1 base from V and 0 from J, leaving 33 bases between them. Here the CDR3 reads CALGEPLNLFLLGGEGPLTAQLFF. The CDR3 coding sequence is TGTGCTCTTGGGGAACCCCTCAATTTGTTCCTATTGGGGGGTGAGGGGCCTTTGACAGCACAACTCTTCTTT.

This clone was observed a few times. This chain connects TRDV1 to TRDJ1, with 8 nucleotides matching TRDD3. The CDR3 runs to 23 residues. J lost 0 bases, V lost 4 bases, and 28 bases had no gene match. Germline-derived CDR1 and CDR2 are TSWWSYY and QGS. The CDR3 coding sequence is TGTGCTCTTGGGGCCTCGGGTTGGAGAGGCCTCCTCGGTACTGGGGGGTACACCGATAAACTCATCTTT. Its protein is CALGASGWRGLLGTGGYTDKLIF.

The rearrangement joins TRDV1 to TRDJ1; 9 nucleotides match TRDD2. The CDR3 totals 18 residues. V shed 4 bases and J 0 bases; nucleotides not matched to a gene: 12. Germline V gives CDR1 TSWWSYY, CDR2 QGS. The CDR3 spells CALGGPFLRVDYTDKLIF. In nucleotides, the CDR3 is TGTGCTCTTGGGGGCCCCTTCCTACGCGTAGACTACACCGATAAACTCATCTTT.

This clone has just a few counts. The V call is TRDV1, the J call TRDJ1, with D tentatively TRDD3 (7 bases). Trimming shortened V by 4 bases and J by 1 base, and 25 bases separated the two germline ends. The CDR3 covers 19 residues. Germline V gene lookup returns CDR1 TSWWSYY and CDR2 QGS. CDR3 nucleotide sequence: TGTGCTCTTGGGGGACCTTCCCGAATTACTGGGGCCTTCACCGATAAACTCATCTTT. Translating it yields CALGGPSRITGAFTDKLIF.

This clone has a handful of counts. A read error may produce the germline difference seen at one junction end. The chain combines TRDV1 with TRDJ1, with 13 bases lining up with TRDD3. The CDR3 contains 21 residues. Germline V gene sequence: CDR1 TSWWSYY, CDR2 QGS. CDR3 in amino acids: CALGELSPWYWGIRGTEKLIF. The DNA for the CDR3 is TGTGCTCTTGGGGAACTATCTCCTTGGTACTGGGGGATACGAGGCACCGAAAAACTCATCTTT.

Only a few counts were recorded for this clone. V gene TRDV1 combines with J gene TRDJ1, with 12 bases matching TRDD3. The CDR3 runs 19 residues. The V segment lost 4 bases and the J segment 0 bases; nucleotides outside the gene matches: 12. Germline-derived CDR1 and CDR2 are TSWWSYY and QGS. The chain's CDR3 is CALGATDSWGIRHTDKLIF. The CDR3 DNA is TGTGCTCTTGGGGCGACCGATAGCTGGGGGATACGGCACACCGATAAACTCATCTTT.

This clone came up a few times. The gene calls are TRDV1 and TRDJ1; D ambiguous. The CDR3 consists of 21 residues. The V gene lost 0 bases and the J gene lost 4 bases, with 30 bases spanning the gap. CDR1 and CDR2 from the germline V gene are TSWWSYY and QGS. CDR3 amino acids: CALGELRSSPVRLYQDDKLIF. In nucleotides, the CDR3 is TGTGCTCTTGGGGAACTAAGGTCTTCGCCTGTGAGGCTCTACCAGGACGATAAACTCATCTTT.